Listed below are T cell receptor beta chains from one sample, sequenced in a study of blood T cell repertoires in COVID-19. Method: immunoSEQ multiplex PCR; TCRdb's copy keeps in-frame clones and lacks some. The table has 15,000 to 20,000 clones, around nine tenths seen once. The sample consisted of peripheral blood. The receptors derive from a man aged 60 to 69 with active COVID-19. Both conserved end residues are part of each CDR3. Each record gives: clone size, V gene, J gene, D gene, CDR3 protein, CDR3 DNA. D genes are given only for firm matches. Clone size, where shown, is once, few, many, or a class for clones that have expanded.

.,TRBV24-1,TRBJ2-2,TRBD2,CATTSGTSGDWNTGELFF,TGTGCCACCACCTCCGGGACTAGCGGGGACTGGAACACCGGGGAGCTGTTTTTT
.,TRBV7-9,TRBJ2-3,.,CASSWGGRTDTQYF,TGTGCCAGCAGCTGGGGGGGCCGGACAGATACGCAGTATTTT
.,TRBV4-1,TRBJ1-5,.,CASSQELQGSQPQHF,TGCGCCAGCAGCCAAGAACTACAGGGTTCTCAGCCCCAGCATTTT
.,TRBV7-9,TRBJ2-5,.,CASSFLGKETQYF,TGTGCCAGCAGCTTCCTGGGCAAGGAGACCCAGTACTTC
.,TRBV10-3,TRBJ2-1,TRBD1,CAISGDRVRGYNEQFF,TGTGCCATCAGTGGGGACAGGGTACGGGGCTACAATGAGCAGTTCTTC
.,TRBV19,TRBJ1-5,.,CASNLMGQNNQPQHF,TGTGCCAGCAACCTAATGGGGCAGAACAATCAGCCCCAGCATTTT
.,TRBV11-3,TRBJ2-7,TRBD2,CASSSGTSGGHYEQYF,TGTGCCAGCAGCTCCGGGACTAGCGGGGGGCACTACGAGCAGTACTTC
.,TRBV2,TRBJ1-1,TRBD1,CASTLLPPRQGGTEAFF,TGTGCCAGCACCCTCTTACCCCCCCGACAGGGGGGCACTGAAGCTTTCTTT
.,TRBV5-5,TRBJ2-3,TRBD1,CASSSPGTGKADTQYF,TGTGCCAGCAGCTCTCCCGGGACAGGGAAGGCAGATACGCAGTATTTT
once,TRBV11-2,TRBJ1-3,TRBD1,CASSPRQGLSSFGNTIYF,TGTGCCAGCAGCCCTCGACAGGGCTTGTCCTCTTTCGGAAACACCATATATTTT
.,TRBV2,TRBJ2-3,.,CASRDSEADTQYF,TGTGCCAGCAGGGACTCAGAGGCAGATACGCAGTATTTT
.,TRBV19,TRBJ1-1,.,CASSPHRQSPEAFF,TGTGCCAGTAGTCCACATCGCCAGTCGCCTGAAGCTTTCTTT
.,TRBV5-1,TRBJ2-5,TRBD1,CASSLDRGYQETQYF,TGCGCCAGCAGCTTGGACAGGGGGTACCAAGAGACCCAGTACTTC
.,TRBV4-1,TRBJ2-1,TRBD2,CASSQRLAGDYNEQFF,TGCGCCAGCAGCCAAAGATTAGCGGGGGACTACAATGAGCAGTTCTTC
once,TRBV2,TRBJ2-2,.,CASSATDSFNGELFF,TGTGCCAGCAGTGCCACCGACAGCTTTAACGGGGAGCTGTTTTTT
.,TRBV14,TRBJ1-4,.,CASQGTRYEKLFF,TGTGCCTCCCAGGGGACCCGGTATGAAAAACTGTTTTTT
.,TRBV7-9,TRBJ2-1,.,CASSFGIYNEQFF,TGTGCCAGCAGCTTTGGCATCTACAATGAGCAGTTCTTC
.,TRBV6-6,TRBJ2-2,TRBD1,CASSYPGGAGTGELFF,TGTGCCAGCAGTTACCCAGGGGGCGCTGGCACCGGGGAGCTGTTTTTT
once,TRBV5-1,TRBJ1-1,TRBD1,CASSLGQGGTEAFF,TGCGCCAGCAGCTTGGGACAGGGGGGTACTGAAGCTTTCTTT
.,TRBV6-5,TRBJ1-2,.,CASSPRTANYGYTF,TGTGCCAGCAGTCCGCGGACAGCTAACTATGGCTACACCTTC
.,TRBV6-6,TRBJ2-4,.,CASSSPGRQNIQYF,TGTGCCAGCAGTTCCCCAGGGCGTCAAAACATTCAGTACTTC
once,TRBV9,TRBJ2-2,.,CASSPRSGYTGELFF,TGTGCCAGCAGCCCCCGGTCGGGATACACCGGGGAGCTGTTTTTT
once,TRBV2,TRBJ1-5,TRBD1,CASMPGQGRQPQHF,TGTGCCAGCATGCCGGGACAGGGTCGCCAGCCCCAGCATTTT
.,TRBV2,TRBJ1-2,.,CASSQTGNYGYTF,TGTGCCAGCAGTCAAACAGGGAACTATGGCTACACCTTC
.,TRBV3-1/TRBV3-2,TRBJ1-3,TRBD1,CASSLHLEGANTIYF,TGTGCCAGCAGCCTTCATCTGGAGGGGGCAAACACCATATATTTT
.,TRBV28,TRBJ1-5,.,CASRQNSGNNQPQHF,TGTGCCAGCAGGCAAAATTCAGGTAACAATCAGCCCCAGCATTTT
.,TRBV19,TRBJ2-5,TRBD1,CASSIDREGDSSKETQYF,TGTGCCAGTAGTATAGATCGGGAAGGGGACAGCTCAAAAGAGACCCAGTACTTC
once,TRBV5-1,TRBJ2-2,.,CASSLHRTGELFF,TGCGCCAGCAGCTTACACAGGACCGGGGAGCTGTTTTTT
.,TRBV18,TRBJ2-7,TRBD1,CASSPTGGSYEQYF,TGTGCCAGCTCACCAACAGGGGGCTCCTACGAGCAGTACTTC